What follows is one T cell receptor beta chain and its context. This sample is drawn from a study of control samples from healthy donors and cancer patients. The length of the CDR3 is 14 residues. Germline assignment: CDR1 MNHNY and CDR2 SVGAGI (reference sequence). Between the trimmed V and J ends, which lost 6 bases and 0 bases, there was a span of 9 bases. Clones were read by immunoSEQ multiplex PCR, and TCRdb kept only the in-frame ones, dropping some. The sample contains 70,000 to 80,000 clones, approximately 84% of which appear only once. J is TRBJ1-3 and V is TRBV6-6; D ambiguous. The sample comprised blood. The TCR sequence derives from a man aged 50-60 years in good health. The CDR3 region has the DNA TGTGCCAGCAGGAGAGACTACTCTGGAAACACCATATATTTT. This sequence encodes CASRRDYSGNTIYF.